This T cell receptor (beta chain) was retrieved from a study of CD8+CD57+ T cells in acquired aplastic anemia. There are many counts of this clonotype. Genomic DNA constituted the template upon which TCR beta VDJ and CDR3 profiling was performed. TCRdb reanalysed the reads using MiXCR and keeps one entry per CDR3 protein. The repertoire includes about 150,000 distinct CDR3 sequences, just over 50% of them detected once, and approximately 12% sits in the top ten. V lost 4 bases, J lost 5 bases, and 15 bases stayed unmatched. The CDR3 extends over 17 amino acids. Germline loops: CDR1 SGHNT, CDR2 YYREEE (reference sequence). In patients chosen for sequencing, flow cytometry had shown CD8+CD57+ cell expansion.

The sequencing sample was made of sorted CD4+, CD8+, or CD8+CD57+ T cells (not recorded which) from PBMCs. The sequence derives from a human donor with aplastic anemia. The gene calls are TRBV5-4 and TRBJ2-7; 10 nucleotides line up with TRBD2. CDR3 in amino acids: CASSLASGGLLRDEQYF. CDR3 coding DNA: TGTGCCAGCAGCCTCGCTAGCGGGGGCCTACTTCGAGACGAGCAGTACTTC.